These 18 T cell receptor beta chains originate from one sample sequenced in a study of cytomegalovirus exposure and HLA in healthy donors (dated by TCRdb to 2015 to 2018). Libraries came from the immunoSEQ multiplex PCR assay. For the multiplex PCR, a mixture combining 60 forward primers for TCR Vbeta segments and 13 reverse primers for TCR Jbeta segments was used. Here the immuneACCESS table is served through TCRdb, limited to in-frame sequences with V and J called. Missing clones are a known gap in these copies; in checked studies unresolved V genes cover under half, and the rest lacks a known reason. The sample contains 120,000 or so clones, approximately 74% of them found a single time. The top ten clonotypes cover 4% of the sample. The sample comprised PBMCs. The receptors shown here come from a middle-aged man in good health and CMV-seropositive.

This clone appeared a few times. The chain couples TRBV12-5 to TRBJ1-2; D is perhaps TRBD1 (5 bases). Germline V gene lookup returns CDR1 LGHNT and CDR2 FRNRAP. V dropped 2 bases and J dropped 3 bases, with 7 bases sitting between them. The length of the CDR3 is 13 residues. The CDR3 DNA sequence: TGTGCTAGTGGTTTGACGGGGGACTATGGCTACACCTTC. This codes for CASGLTGDYGYTF.

The chain employs TRBV2 and TRBJ1-5, with TRBD1 identical over 7 bases. This CDR3 spans 13 amino acids. Trimming took 8 bases from V and 7 from J; bases not matched to a gene: 8. Germline CDR1 is SNHLY and CDR2 is FYNNEI. DNA for the CDR3: TGTGCCAGCTCGGAGGGCAGGGGGCAGCCCCAGCATTTT. It codes for CASSEGRGQPQHF.

The chain uses TRBV9 and TRBJ2-3; 11 nucleotides align to TRBD2. The CDR3 is 17 amino acids. Germline V CDR1 and CDR2: SGDLS, YYNGEE. J gave up 2 bases and V 5 bases, and 10 bases lay outside the gene matches. The CDR3 region has the DNA TGTGCCAGCAGTGCCTCAGGACTAGCGGGTAACACAGATACGCAGTATTTT. This codes for CASSASGLAGNTDTQYF. The entire variable domain, with the rest obtained from reference TRBV9 and TRBJ2-3, is as follows: DSGVTQTPKHLITATGQRVTLRCSPRSGDLSVYWYQQSLDQGLQFLIQYYNGEERAKGNILERFSAQQFPDLHSELNLSSLELGDSALYFCASSASGLAGNTDTQYFGPGTRLTVL.

The chain recombines TRBV2 with TRBJ2-7; 9 bases are shared with TRBD1. Losses at the gene ends were 4 bases for V and 2 bases for J; bases not matched to a gene: 3. This CDR3 is 14 amino acids long. Germline assignment: CDR1 SNHLY and CDR2 FYNNEI. The CDR3 reads CASSGDRAAYEQYF. The CDR3 region has the DNA TGTGCCAGCAGTGGGGACAGGGCCGCCTACGAGCAGTACTTC.

The V and J genes are TRBV6-1 and TRBJ2-1, with 12 bases aligning to TRBD2. CDR1 and CDR2 from the germline V gene are MNHNS and SASEGT. J gave up 7 bases and V 0 bases, and 7 bases lay outside the gene matches. This CDR3 has 17 amino acids. CDR3 protein: CASSEARLAGDGNEQFF. CDR3 sequence (DNA): TGTGCCAGCAGTGAAGCTCGACTAGCGGGAGACGGTAATGAGCAGTTCTTC.

The CDR3 loop reads CATSRVRGGADGYTF. The CDR3 DNA follows: TGTGCCACCAGCAGAGTCCGGGGGGGCGCCGATGGCTACACCTTC. V is TRBV15 and J is TRBJ1-2; D perhaps matches TRBD1 (6 bases). Germline lookup yields CDR1 LNHNV and CDR2 YYDKDF (reference sequence). The CDR3 sequence is 15 residues long. Trimming removed 1 base from V and 6 bases from J, with 15 bases in between.

This chain uses TRBV2 with TRBJ2-1, with D unresolved. V dropped 2 bases and J dropped 1 base, with 3 bases sitting between them. Germline CDR1 and CDR2: SNHLY and FYNNEI. The CDR3 is 13 amino acids. For the CDR3, the DNA is TGTGCCAGCAGTGAACGGTCCTACAATGAGCAGTTCTTC. Protein: CASSERSYNEQFF.

The chain uses TRBV5-1 and TRBJ1-1, with 7 bases that match TRBD1. Germline CDR1 SGHRS, CDR2 YFSETQ. This CDR3 spans 15 amino acids. V lost 3 bases and J lost 3; bases outside the gene matches: 8. DNA for the CDR3: TGCGCCAGCAGCTATCGACAGGGATGGGACACTGAAGCTTTCTTT. Translated, it gives CASSYRQGWDTEAFF.

This clone was detected a few times. This chain links TRBV4-1 with TRBJ2-3, with 16 positions matching TRBD2. The CDR3 spans 19 residues. CDR1 and CDR2 (germline): MGHRA, YSYEKL. Losses at the gene ends were 1 base for V and 0 bases for J; bases not matched to a gene: 4. This CDR3 reads CASSQGGTSGGGSTDTQYF. DNA of the CDR3: TGCGCCAGCAGCCAAGGGGGGACTAGCGGGGGGGGAAGCACAGATACGCAGTATTTT.

A single count supports this clone. The chain couples TRBV10-2 to TRBJ2-7, with 8 nucleotides matching TRBD1. The CDR3 sequence is 13 residues long. Germline-derived CDR1 and CDR2 are WSHSY and SAAADI. J gave up 5 bases and V 9 bases, and 9 bases lay outside the gene matches. CDR3 in DNA: TGCGCCAGGTCCCAGGGGGCGAAGGACGAGCAGTACTTC. Protein: CARSQGAKDEQYF.

The V call is TRBV5-1, the J call TRBJ1-3; 7 bases agree with TRBD1. This CDR3 spans 15 amino acids. Germline trimming cut 4 bases from V and 0 bases from J; bases unmatched to any gene: 4. In germline, CDR1 is SGHRS, CDR2 YFSETQ. DNA of the CDR3: TGCGCCAGCAGCCCGGACAGGAACTCTGGAAACACCATATATTTT. It codes for CASSPDRNSGNTIYF.

The chain has TRBV21-1 and TRBJ2-5; the table's TRBD1 call for D was not verified on the DNA. TRBV21-1 is a listed pseudogene. This CDR3 contains 12 residues. CDR3 sequence: CASSQKGETQYF. As DNA, the CDR3 is TGTGCCAGCAGTCAAAAGGGGGAGACCCAGTACTTC.

This clone was observed a few times. This chain links TRBV5-4 with TRBJ1-2; possible D gene TRBD1, 5 bases. The CDR3 is 13 amino acids. Between the trimmed V and J ends, which lost 1 base and 6 bases, there was a span of 10 bases. CDR1 and CDR2 (germline): SGHNT, YYREEE (reference sequence). Here the CDR3 DNA reads TGTGCCAGCAGCTTGAGACAGCCCCATGGCTACACCTTC. It encodes CASSLRQPHGYTF.

The rearrangement links TRBV30 to TRBJ2-7; possibly TRBD1 for D (5 bases). V lost 4 bases and J lost 1, with 8 bases in between. The CDR3 length is 12 residues. Germline CDR1 reads GTSNPN; CDR2 reads SVGIG (reference sequence). CDR3 bases: TGTGCCTGGAATCAGGGATCCTACGAGCAGTACTTC. The encoded protein is CAWNQGSYEQYF. The full variable domain, with the rest looked up from reference TRBV30 and TRBJ2-7, is SQTIHQWPATLVQPVGSPLSLECTVEGTSNPNLYWYRQAAGRGLQLLFYSVGIGQISSEVPQNLSASRPQDRQFILSSKKLLLSDSGFYLCAWNQGSYEQYFGPGTRLTVT.

V usage is TRBV9 and J usage is TRBJ2-5, with 7 bases fitting TRBD2. This CDR3 has 14 amino acids. The trim removed 1 base at V and 3 bases at J, leaving 3 bases unmatched. Per the germline V gene, CDR1 is SGDLS and CDR2 is YYNGEE. The CDR3 spells CASSVTSAEETQYF. The CDR3 DNA is TGTGCCAGCAGCGTAACTAGCGCGGAAGAGACCCAGTACTTC. The variable domain in full, completed from reference TRBV9 and TRBJ2-5, reads DSGVTQTPKHLITATGQRVTLRCSPRSGDLSVYWYQQSLDQGLQFLIQYYNGEERAKGNILERFSAQQFPDLHSELNLSSLELGDSALYFCASSVTSAEETQYFGPGTRLLVL.

The chain couples TRBV9 to TRBJ2-3; D uncertain. Germline assignment: CDR1 SGDLS and CDR2 YYNGEE. Trimming left V 5 bases short and J 5 bases short, with 6 bases between. CDR3 length: 11 amino acids. Here the CDR3 reads CASSPKDTQYF. CDR3 bases: TGTGCCAGCAGTCCTAAAGATACGCAGTATTTT. The whole variable domain, remainder taken from reference TRBV9 and TRBJ2-3, is DSGVTQTPKHLITATGQRVTLRCSPRSGDLSVYWYQQSLDQGLQFLIQYYNGEERAKGNILERFSAQQFPDLHSELNLSSLELGDSALYFCASSPKDTQYFGPGTRLTVL.

V and J are TRBV29-1 and TRBJ1-1, with D maybe TRBD1 (6 bases). This CDR3 is 14 amino acids long. The germline V and J ends were trimmed by 4 bases and 0 bases, with 12 bases remaining between them. The V gene's germline CDR1 is SQVTM and CDR2 ANQGSEA. In DNA form, the CDR3 reads TGCAGCGTTGGGGGGCGGAACATGAACACTGAAGCTTTCTTT. Protein sequence: CSVGGRNMNTEAFF.

The rearrangement links TRBV5-5 to TRBJ2-7; D possibly corresponds to TRBD2 (6 bases). This CDR3 contains 16 residues. The V and J ends lost 1 base and 7 bases respectively, with 21 bases between them. CDR1 SGHKS and CDR2 YYEKEE come from the germline V gene (reference sequence). The CDR3 region is CASSLIGGDPAVEQYF. The CDR3 region has the DNA TGTGCCAGCAGCTTGATAGGAGGGGACCCGGCGGTGGAGCAGTACTTC.